This T cell receptor (beta chain) was found in a study of neurological immune-mediated disorders. Study-level findings and limits: Multiple sclerosis patients had less TCR clonal expansion than even healthy controls, unlike HTLV-1-associated myelopathy. Expanded clones shared no identical CDR3 amino acid sequences across subjects, which suggested private TCR-beta repertoires in all groups.

This clonotype was seen ten or more times. Its antigen is not identified. Time point defined: longitudinal time-point 1 (baseline). Unsorted libraries were prepared from 2 million PBMCs that had been stored at -80 C. Template-switch 5'RACE cDNA synthesis added a 10-nucleotide unique molecular identifier. MiXCR, run by TCRdb on the 5' RACE reads, gives a single entry per CDR3 protein. Here the sample spans around 71,000 distinct CDR3 sequences, about an eighth being singletons. The CDR3 contains 13 residues. The germline CDR1 and CDR2 sequences are SGHRS and YFSETQ. The trim removed 2 bases at V and 4 bases at J, leaving 3 bases unmatched.

The sample taken for sequencing was PBMCs. The source of this sequence is a female donor with HTLV-1-associated myelopathy (HAM/TSP). The rearrangement links TRBV5-1 to TRBJ2-7; 7 bases fit TRBD2. The CDR3 sequence is CASSFMGGYEQYF. The CDR3 coding sequence is TGCGCCAGCAGCTTCATGGGAGGGTACGAGCAGTACTTC.